The clone carrying this T cell receptor (beta chain) was detected only a few times. Its specificity is not known. The use of a sample-barcoded 5' primer and a J-beta primer mix characterized a second PCR of about 6 to 11 cycles. In TCRdb, the 5' RACE reads were re-called with MiXCR into one record per CDR3 protein. The sample carries approximately 880,000 distinct CDR3 sequences, around 48% recorded once. This sample was included in a study of blood T cells in healthy people across ages. Donors were systemically healthy Caucasian individuals from Russia aged 6 to 90 years. Regarding the study as a whole: A conclusive naive versus antigen-experienced comparison was prevented by the unsorted PBMCs. Naive T cell percentage by flow cytometry tracked strongly with beta diversity. Versus aged donors, long-lived donors had higher diversity and more naive CD4+ cells.

This CDR3 region has 14 residues. The germline gives CDR1 SQVTM, CDR2 ANQGSEA. Between the trimmed V and J ends, which lost 4 bases and 0 bases, there was a span of 13 bases. The sequence came from a man younger than 40 in good health. The genes are TRBV29-1 and TRBJ2-7, with D perhaps given as TRBD1 or TRBD2 (5 bases each). The sample comprised blood. Here the CDR3 DNA reads TGCAGCGTTGGGGGGACGGTAAGCTCCTACGAGCAGTACTTC. Translation: CSVGGTVSSYEQYF.